A single sample gave rise to the 27 T cell receptor beta chains below, sequenced in a study of shared clonotypes between healthy human individuals. TCRdb keeps only in-frame clones here, not all; method: immunoSEQ multiplex PCR. The sample shows about 670,000 clones, roughly 78% of them seen only once. Source material: memory CD4+ T cells sorted from blood. The subset here: CD45RA-negative fraction. These receptors all stem from a woman aged 25 to 39 in good health.

This chain links TRBV6-5 with TRBJ2-3, with D possibly being TRBD2 (5 bases). The germline gives CDR1 MNHEY, CDR2 SVGAGI. This CDR3 is built from 14 residues. V was trimmed by 0 bases and J by 8 bases, leaving 12 bases between them. The CDR3 coding sequence is TGTGCCAGCAGTTACTCGTTCCCGGCGGGTACGCAGTATTTT. Amino acids: CASSYSFPAGTQYF.

This clone was detected many times. The gene calls are TRBV11-2 and TRBJ1-2, with D maybe TRBD1 (5 bases). The CDR3 is made up of 12 amino acids. V lost 5 bases and J 8 bases, leaving 12 bases between the germline ends. The germline CDR1 and CDR2 sequences are SGHAT and FQNNGV. CDR3 amino acids: CASSPDSRGYTF. CDR3 DNA: TGTGCCAGCAGCCCTGACAGTCGCGGCTACACCTTC. The full variable domain, completed using reference TRBV11-2 and TRBJ1-2, is EAGVAQSPRYKIIEKRQSVAFWCNPISGHATLYWYQQILGQGPKLLIQFQNNGVVDDSQLPKDRFSAERLKGVDSTLKIQPAKLEDSAVYLCASSPDSRGYTFGSGTRLTVV.

This clone was detected a few times. The genes are TRBV4-1 and TRBJ2-7, with D possibly matching TRBD2 (6 bases). There are 16 residues in the CDR3. Looked up from germline, CDR1 is MGHRA and CDR2 is YSYEKL. Trimming shortened V by 5 bases and J by 2 bases, and 19 bases separated the two germline ends. For the CDR3, the DNA is TGCGCCAGCAGCAATCCCGGCGGGGCCCGGGCCTACGAGCAGTACTTC. Amino acids: CASSNPGGARAYEQYF.

This clone occurred many times. CDR3 amino acids: CATREVANTGELFF. The CDR3 coding sequence is TGTGCCACCCGCGAGGTCGCGAACACCGGGGAGCTGTTTTTT. The rearrangement uses TRBV6-4 and TRBJ2-2; no definite D call. This CDR3 is 14 amino acids long. The germline CDR1 and CDR2 sequences are MRHNA and SNTAGT. V was pared by 10 bases and J by 0 bases, with 12 bases between.

The V and J genes are TRBV5-1 and TRBJ2-5; D is unresolved. The CDR3 loop spans 13 amino acids. V lost 0 bases to trimming and J lost 5 bases, with 8 bases between them. Germline-derived CDR1 and CDR2 are SGHRS and YFSETQ. For the CDR3, the DNA is TGCGCCAGCAGCTTGGCCAGGTTGGAGACCCAGTACTTC. As protein: CASSLARLETQYF.

The rearrangement links TRBV6-5 to TRBJ2-1; D gene uncertain. This CDR3 region has 13 residues. From germline, CDR1 is MNHEY and CDR2 SVGAGI. Trimming removed 6 bases at V and 0 bases at J, with 6 bases between. The CDR3 bases are TGTGCCAGCAGCTGGGACTCCTACAATGAGCAGTTCTTC. Translated: CASSWDSYNEQFF.

This clone was detected once. The chain couples TRBV10-2 to TRBJ1-5; 7 bases are a match to TRBD1. Germline V lookup: CDR1 WSHSY, CDR2 SAAADI. The CDR3 covers 14 residues. The V gene end was trimmed by 3 bases and the J gene end by 2 bases; junction bases not matched to a gene: 1. CDR3 in amino acids: CASSEGTGNQPQHF. The DNA of the CDR3 is TGCGCCAGCAGTGAAGGGACAGGCAATCAGCCCCAGCATTTT.

In this sample, this clone turned up a few times. The V gene is TRBV7-6, the J gene TRBJ2-1; a weak D match, TRBD2 (5 bases). This CDR3 comprises 16 residues. Germline assignment: CDR1 SGHVS and CDR2 FNYEAQ. Trimming shortened V by 2 bases and J by 6 bases, and 17 bases separated the two germline ends. The CDR3 coding sequence is TGTGCCAGCAGCTTAATTCCCCCTCGGGAAGGCAATGAGCAGTTCTTC. Amino acid sequence: CASSLIPPREGNEQFF.

The chain uses TRBV4-1 and TRBJ2-1; a weak D match, TRBD2 (5 bases). CDR1 and CDR2 (germline): MGHRA, YSYEKL. Trimming took 1 base from V and 2 from J, leaving 12 bases between them. The CDR3 extends over 16 amino acids. CDR3 coding DNA: TGCGCCAGCAGCCAAGTTGGAGGACCAGCCTACAATGAGCAGTTCTTC. This sequence encodes CASSQVGGPAYNEQFF.

This sequence joins TRBV7-2 and TRBJ2-7, with 7 bases identical to TRBD2. The CDR3 runs 15 residues. V lost 7 bases to trimming and J lost 3 bases; unmatched junction nucleotides: 12. Germline V gene lookup returns CDR1 SGHTA and CDR2 FQGNSA. The CDR3 region is CASTEATGRGYEQYF. The DNA of the CDR3 is TGTGCCAGCACCGAGGCCACTGGGAGGGGCTACGAGCAGTACTTC.

The rearrangement links TRBV9 to TRBJ2-5; TRBD1 or TRBD2 may be the D gene (5 bases each). In germline, CDR1 is SGDLS, CDR2 YYNGEE. CDR3 length: 14 residues. Trimming pared 0 bases from V and 5 bases from J, leaving 11 bases between. The CDR3 loop is CASSVAGTDETQYF. CDR3 in DNA: TGTGCCAGCAGCGTAGCGGGGACCGATGAGACCCAGTACTTC.

This chain uses TRBV11-3 with TRBJ2-3; 7 nucleotides line up with TRBD2. The V segment lost 2 bases and the J segment 0 bases; nucleotides outside the gene matches: 2. The CDR3 consists of 15 residues. The V gene's germline CDR1 is SGHNT and CDR2 YENEEA. The CDR3 DNA reads as TGTGCCAGCAGCTTATTTAGCGGGAGCACAGATACGCAGTATTTT. As protein: CASSLFSGSTDTQYF.

The chain has TRBV11-2 and TRBJ2-2, with D possibly being TRBD2 (6 bases). Germline V gene data show CDR1 as SGHAT and CDR2 as FQNNGV. The CDR3 consists of 15 residues. With 5 bases removed from V and 6 bases from J, the gap between germline ends came to 16 bases. The chain's CDR3 is CASSTSLRTPGELFF. CDR3 nucleotides: TGTGCCAGCAGCACTAGCCTCCGAACCCCCGGGGAGCTGTTTTTT.

The genes are TRBV14 and TRBJ1-3; D might be TRBD1 (5 bases). With 0 bases removed from V and 0 bases from J, the gap between germline ends came to 12 bases. Germline-derived CDR1 and CDR2 are SGHDN and FVKESK. The CDR3 is made up of 17 amino acids. CDR3 DNA: TGTGCCAGCAGCCAAGACGGCGAGGGGAGCTCTGGAAACACCATATATTTT. This sequence encodes CASSQDGEGSSGNTIYF.

The chain is built from TRBV9 and TRBJ1-2, with a weak D call TRBD1 (5 bases). Trimming cost V 0 bases and J 3 bases, with 18 bases left between them. CDR3 length: 17 amino acids. Per germline, CDR1 SGDLS and CDR2 YYNGEE. Here the CDR3 DNA reads TGTGCCAGCAGCGTAGGTGAGGGGAATCAACGATACTATGGCTACACCTTC. As protein: CASSVGEGNQRYYGYTF. Supplemented by reference TRBV9 and TRBJ1-2, the full variable domain reads DSGVTQTPKHLITATGQRVTLRCSPRSGDLSVYWYQQSLDQGLQFLIQYYNGEERAKGNILERFSAQQFPDLHSELNLSSLELGDSALYFCASSVGEGNQRYYGYTFGSGTRLTVV.

The rearrangement uses TRBV5-4 and TRBJ2-1, with no clear D. CDR1 is SGHNT and CDR2 is YYREEE in the germline V gene (reference sequence). V was cut by 2 bases and J by 2 bases, with 11 bases left in between. The CDR3 has 15 residues. The CDR3 reads CASSFEGSTYNEQFF. CDR3 DNA sequence: TGTGCCAGCAGCTTCGAAGGGTCGACCTACAATGAGCAGTTCTTC.

The V and J genes are TRBV5-6 and TRBJ2-1; TRBD2 matches 7 bases. CDR1 and CDR2 from the germline V gene are SGHDT and YYEEEE. The CDR3 sequence is 14 residues long. V shed 2 bases and J 5 bases; nucleotides not matched to a gene: 4. The CDR3 region has the DNA TGTGCCAGCAGCTTTGGGGGAGGGGACAATGAGCAGTTCTTC. Protein: CASSFGGGDNEQFF.

This chain uses TRBV5-1 with TRBJ2-7; 7 bases are shared with TRBD1. The CDR3 spans 14 residues. Germline lookup yields CDR1 SGHRS and CDR2 YFSETQ. V lost 7 bases to trimming and J lost 1 base; unmatched junction nucleotides: 8. CDR3 amino acids: CASGQGDSSYEQYF. CDR3 bases: TGCGCCAGCGGACAAGGGGACAGTTCCTACGAGCAGTACTTC.

V usage is TRBV11-1 and J usage is TRBJ1-1; TRBD1 aligns across 8 bases. The germline V gene encodes CDR1 SGHAT and CDR2 FQDESV (reference sequence). V shed 5 bases and J 2 bases; nucleotides not matched to a gene: 7. This CDR3 has 15 amino acids. The CDR3 bases are TGTGCCAGCAGCCTAAGACAGGGGAGTAACACTGAAGCTTTCTTT. Protein: CASSLRQGSNTEAFF.

This chain connects TRBV28 to TRBJ1-1, with 7 positions matching TRBD1. J was trimmed by 0 bases and V by 3 bases; bases with no gene match: 4. This CDR3 region has 15 residues. Germline values: CDR1 MDHEN, CDR2 SYDVKM. For the CDR3, the DNA is TGTGCCAGCAGTTTGACAGGGTCCATGAACACTGAAGCTTTCTTT. This encodes CASSLTGSMNTEAFF.

This clone was detected only a few times. The chain joins TRBV5-4 to TRBJ2-2; TRBD2 aligns across 8 bases. The CDR3 is 18 residues long. Germline V gene sequence: CDR1 SGHNT, CDR2 YYREEE (reference sequence). Trimming removed 4 bases from V and 1 base from J; junction bases left unmatched: 12. The CDR3 spells CASSQEGSGTVNTGELFF. The CDR3 DNA sequence: TGTGCCAGCAGCCAAGAGGGTAGCGGGACGGTGAACACCGGGGAGCTGTTTTTT.

V is TRBV19 and J is TRBJ2-3; a possible D gene is TRBD2 (6 bases). Germline CDR1 is LNHDA and CDR2 is SQIVND (reference sequence). V lost 3 bases and J 2 bases, leaving 12 bases between the germline ends. This CDR3 has 15 residues. The CDR3 reads CASSMPSDYTDTQYF. The DNA of the CDR3 is TGTGCCAGTAGTATGCCTAGCGATTACACAGATACGCAGTATTTT. The variable domain in full, completed from reference TRBV19 and TRBJ2-3, reads DGGITQSPKYLFRKEGQNVTLSCEQNLNHDAMYWYRQDPGQGLRLIYYSQIVNDFQKGDIAEGYSVSREKKESFPLTVTSAQKNPTAFYLCASSMPSDYTDTQYFGPGTRLTVL.

This chain joins TRBV25-1 and TRBJ2-1; D assignment may be TRBD1 or TRBD2 (5 bases each). CDR3 length equals 18 residues. V lost 4 bases and J lost 4, with 23 bases in between. The germline V gene has CDR1 MGHDK and CDR2 SYGVNS. CDR3 region: CASSGGALGTDIYNEQFF. In DNA, the CDR3 is TGTGCCAGCAGTGGAGGGGCGCTGGGTACAGATATTTACAATGAGCAGTTCTTC.

This chain uses TRBV6-1 with TRBJ2-6; possibly TRBD1 for D (5 bases). The V gene's germline CDR1 is MNHNS and CDR2 SASEGT. The length of the CDR3 is 17 residues. V was trimmed by 0 bases and J by 2 bases, leaving 11 bases between them. Here the CDR3 DNA reads TGTGCCAGCAGTGAAGCGCCCCCAGGGCCTGGGGCCAACGTCCTGACTTTC. Protein product: CASSEAPPGPGANVLTF.

Regarding this clone: Other DNA variants within this sample encode the same CDR3. The chain has TRBV5-6 and TRBJ1-3, with D possibly being TRBD1 (5 bases). Looked up from germline, CDR1 is SGHDT and CDR2 is YYEEEE. The CDR3 length is 14 residues. V was clipped by 0 bases and J by 3 bases, with 7 bases between them. DNA for the CDR3: TGTGCCAGCAGCTTGGGTAGGGGTGGAAACACCATATATTTT. It yields the protein CASSLGRGGNTIYF.

The chain is built from TRBV23-1 and TRBJ2-7, with D perhaps given as TRBD1 or TRBD2 (5 bases each). TRBV23-1 has ORF status, its function being uncertain. V shed 2 bases and J shed 2 bases, with 7 bases lying between them. The CDR3 is 13 amino acids. CDR3 sequence (DNA): TGCGCCAGCAGTCAAGGGGACCCCTACGAGCAGTACTTC. It is translated as CASSQGDPYEQYF.

The chain joins TRBV10-3 to TRBJ2-1; D possibly uses TRBD1 or TRBD2 (5 bases each). The V end lost 8 bases, the J end lost 1 base, and 12 bases lay between the germline ends. The germline CDR1 and CDR2 sequences are ENHRY and SYGVKD. The CDR3 is made up of 14 amino acids. The CDR3 reads CAIRAEGSYNEQFF. The CDR3 bases are TGTGCCATCCGGGCAGAGGGGTCCTACAATGAGCAGTTCTTC.